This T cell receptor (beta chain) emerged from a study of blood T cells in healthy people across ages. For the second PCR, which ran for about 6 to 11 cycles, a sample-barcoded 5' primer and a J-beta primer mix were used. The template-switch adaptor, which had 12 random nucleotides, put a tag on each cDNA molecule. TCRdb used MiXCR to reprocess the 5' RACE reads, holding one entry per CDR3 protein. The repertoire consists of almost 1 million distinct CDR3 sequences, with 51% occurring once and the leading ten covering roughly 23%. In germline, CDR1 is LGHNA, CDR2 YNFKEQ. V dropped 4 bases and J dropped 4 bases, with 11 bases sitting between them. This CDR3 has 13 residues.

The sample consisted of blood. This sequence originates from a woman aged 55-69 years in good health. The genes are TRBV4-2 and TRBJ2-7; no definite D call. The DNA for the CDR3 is TGTGCCAGCAGCCCGGCTCTAAAGTACGAGCAGTACTTC. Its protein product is CASSPALKYEQYF.